This T cell receptor beta chain was sequenced during a study of radiotherapy plus CTLA-4 blockade in lung cancer. The data were produced by immunoSEQ multiplex PCR, yet TCRdb's version contains in-frame clones alone and is incomplete. The sample yields tens of thousands of clones, around 73% seen once. CDR1 and CDR2 from the germline V gene are SGHTA and FQGNSA. This CDR3 has 15 amino acids. J was trimmed by 3 bases and V by 5 bases; bases with no gene match: 8. Sequencing used peripheral blood, obtained from a patient treated with radiotherapy plus ipilimumab. The TCR was taken from a human donor with non-small cell lung cancer who had stable disease on radiotherapy plus ipilimumab. The chain links TRBV7-2 to TRBJ2-3, with 7 bases matching TRBD2. CDR3 in amino acids: CASSPQTGRTDTQYF. The DNA for the CDR3 is TGTGCCAGCAGCCCCCAGACCGGGAGGACAGATACGCAGTATTTT.